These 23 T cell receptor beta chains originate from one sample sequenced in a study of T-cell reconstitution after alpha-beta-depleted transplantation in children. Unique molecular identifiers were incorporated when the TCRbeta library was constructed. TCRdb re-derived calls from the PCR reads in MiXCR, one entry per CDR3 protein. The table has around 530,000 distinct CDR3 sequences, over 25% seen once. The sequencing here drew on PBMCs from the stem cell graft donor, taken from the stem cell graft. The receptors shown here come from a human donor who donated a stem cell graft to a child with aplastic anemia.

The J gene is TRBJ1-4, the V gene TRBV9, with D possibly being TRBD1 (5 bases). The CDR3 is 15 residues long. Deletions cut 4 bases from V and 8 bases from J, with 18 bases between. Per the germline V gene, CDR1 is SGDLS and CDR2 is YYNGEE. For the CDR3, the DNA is TGTGCCAGCAGCCCACTGGTCCAGGGTGGGGAAAAACTGTTTTTT. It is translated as CASSPLVQGGEKLFF.

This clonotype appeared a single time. CDR3 sequence: CASSLSPEGATEAFF. CDR3 nucleotide sequence: TGCGCCAGCAGCCTTTCCCCCGAGGGGGCCACTGAAGCTTTCTTT. The chain links TRBV5-1 to TRBJ1-1, with TRBD1 matching 7 bases. Germline-derived CDR1 and CDR2 are SGHRS and YFSETQ. With 4 bases clipped from V and 4 bases from J, the junction kept 10 bases outside the gene matches. The CDR3 spans 15 residues.

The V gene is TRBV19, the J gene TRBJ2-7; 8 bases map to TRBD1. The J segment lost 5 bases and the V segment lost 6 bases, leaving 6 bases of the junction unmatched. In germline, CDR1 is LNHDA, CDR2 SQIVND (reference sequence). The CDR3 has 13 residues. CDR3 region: CASRRQGSDEQYF. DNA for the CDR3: TGTGCCAGTAGAAGACAGGGGTCTGACGAGCAGTACTTC.

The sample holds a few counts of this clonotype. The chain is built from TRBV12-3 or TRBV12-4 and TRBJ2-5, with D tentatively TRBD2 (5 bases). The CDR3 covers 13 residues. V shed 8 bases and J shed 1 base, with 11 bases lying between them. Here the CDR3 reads CASRGVLQETQYF. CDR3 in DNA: TGTGCCAGCCGGGGAGTTCTCCAAGAGACCCAGTACTTC.

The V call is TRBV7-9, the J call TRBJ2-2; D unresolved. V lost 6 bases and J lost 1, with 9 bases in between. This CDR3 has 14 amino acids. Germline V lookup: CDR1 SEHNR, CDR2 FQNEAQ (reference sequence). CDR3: CASSSPVNTGELFF. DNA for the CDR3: TGTGCCAGCAGTTCACCAGTGAACACCGGGGAGCTGTTTTTT.

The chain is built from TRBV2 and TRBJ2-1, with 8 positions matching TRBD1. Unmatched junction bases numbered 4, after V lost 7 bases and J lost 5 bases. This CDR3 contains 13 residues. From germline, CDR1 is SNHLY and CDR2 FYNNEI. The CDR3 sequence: CASIGQGNNEQFF. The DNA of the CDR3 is TGTGCCAGCATCGGACAGGGAAACAATGAGCAGTTCTTC.

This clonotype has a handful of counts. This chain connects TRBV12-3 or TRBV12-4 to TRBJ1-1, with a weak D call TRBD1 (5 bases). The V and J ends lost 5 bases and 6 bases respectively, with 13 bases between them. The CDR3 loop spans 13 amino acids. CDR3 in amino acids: CASSQGTTPEAFF. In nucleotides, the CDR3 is TGTGCCAGCAGTCAGGGTACAACCCCTGAAGCTTTCTTT.

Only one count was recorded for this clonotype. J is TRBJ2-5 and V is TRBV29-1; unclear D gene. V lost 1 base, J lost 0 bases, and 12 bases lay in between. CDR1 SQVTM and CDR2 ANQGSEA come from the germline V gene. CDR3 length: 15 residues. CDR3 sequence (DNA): TGCAGCGTTGAAGGTGTCCAGCACGACCAAGAGACCCAGTACTTC. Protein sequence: CSVEGVQHDQETQYF.

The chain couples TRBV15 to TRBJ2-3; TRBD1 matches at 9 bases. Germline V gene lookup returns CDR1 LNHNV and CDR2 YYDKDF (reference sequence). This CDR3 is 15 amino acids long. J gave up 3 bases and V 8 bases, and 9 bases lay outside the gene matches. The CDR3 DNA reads TGTGCCACCGAAACCGGGACAGGGTATACAGATACGCAGTATTTT. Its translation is CATETGTGYTDTQYF.

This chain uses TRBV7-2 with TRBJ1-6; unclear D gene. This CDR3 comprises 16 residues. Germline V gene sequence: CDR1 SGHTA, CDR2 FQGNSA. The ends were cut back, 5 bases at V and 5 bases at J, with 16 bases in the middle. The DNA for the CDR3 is TGTGCCAGCAGCACAAGTTGGGGATCTAATAATTCACCCCTCCACTTT. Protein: CASSTSWGSNNSPLHF.

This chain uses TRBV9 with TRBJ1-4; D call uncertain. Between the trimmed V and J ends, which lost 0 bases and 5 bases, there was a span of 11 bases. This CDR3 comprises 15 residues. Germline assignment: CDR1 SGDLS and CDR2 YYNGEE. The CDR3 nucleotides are TGTGCCAGCAGCGTAGGAGGAAAGATGAATGAAAAACTGTTTTTT. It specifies CASSVGGKMNEKLFF.

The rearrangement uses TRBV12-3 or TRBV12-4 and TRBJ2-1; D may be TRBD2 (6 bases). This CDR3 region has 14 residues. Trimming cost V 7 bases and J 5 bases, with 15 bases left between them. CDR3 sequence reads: CASKPGLVHNEQFF. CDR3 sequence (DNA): TGTGCCAGCAAACCGGGACTTGTCCACAATGAGCAGTTCTTC.

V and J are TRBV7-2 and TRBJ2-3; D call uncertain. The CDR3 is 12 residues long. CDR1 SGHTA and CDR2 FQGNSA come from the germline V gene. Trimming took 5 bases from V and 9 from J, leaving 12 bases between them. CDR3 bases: TGTGCCAGCAGCCGGCCGCTGGAGACGCAGTATTTT. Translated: CASSRPLETQYF.

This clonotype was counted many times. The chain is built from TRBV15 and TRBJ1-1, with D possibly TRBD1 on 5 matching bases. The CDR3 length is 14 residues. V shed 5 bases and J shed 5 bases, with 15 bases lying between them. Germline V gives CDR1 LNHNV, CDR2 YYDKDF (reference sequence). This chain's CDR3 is CATSLRQGGTEAFF. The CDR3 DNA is TGTGCCACCAGCCTTCGGCAGGGTGGAACTGAAGCTTTCTTT.

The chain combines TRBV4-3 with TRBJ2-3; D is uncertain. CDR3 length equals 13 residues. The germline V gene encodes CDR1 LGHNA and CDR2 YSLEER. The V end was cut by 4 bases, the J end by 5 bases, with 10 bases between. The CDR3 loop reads CASSPWVGDTQYF. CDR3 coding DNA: TGCGCCAGCAGCCCCTGGGTTGGAGATACGCAGTATTTT.

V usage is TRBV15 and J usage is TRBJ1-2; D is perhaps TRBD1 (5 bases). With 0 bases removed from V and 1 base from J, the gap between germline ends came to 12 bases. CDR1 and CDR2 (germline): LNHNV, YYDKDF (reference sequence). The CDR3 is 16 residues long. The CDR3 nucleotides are TGTGCCACCAGCAGAGAACGCCGGGACCGTAACTATGGCTACACCTTC. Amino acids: CATSRERRDRNYGYTF.

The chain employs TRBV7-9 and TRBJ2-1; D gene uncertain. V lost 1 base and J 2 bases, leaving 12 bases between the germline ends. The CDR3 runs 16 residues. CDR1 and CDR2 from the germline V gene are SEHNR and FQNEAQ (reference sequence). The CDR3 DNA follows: TGTGCCAGCAGCTTAGAGGGATATTACGCCTACAATGAGCAGTTCTTC. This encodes CASSLEGYYAYNEQFF. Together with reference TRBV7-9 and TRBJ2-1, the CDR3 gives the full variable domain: DTGVSQNPRHKITKRGQNVTFRCDPISEHNRLYWYRQTLGQGPEFLTYFQNEAQLEKSRLLSDRFSAERPKGSFSTLEIQRTEQGDSAMYLCASSLEGYYAYNEQFFGPGTRLTVL.

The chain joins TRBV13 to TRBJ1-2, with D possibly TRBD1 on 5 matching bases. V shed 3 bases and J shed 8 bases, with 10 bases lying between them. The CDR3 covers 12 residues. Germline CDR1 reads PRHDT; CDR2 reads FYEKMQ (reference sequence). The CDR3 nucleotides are TGTGCCAGCAGCTTTGAAGGGGAAGGCTACACCTTC. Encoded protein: CASSFEGEGYTF.

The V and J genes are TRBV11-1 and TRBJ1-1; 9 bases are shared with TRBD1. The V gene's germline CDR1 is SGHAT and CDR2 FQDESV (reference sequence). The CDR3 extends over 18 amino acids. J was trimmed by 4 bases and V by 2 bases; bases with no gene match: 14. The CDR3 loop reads CASSLFSVSGTGLTEAFF. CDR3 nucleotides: TGTGCCAGCAGCTTATTTAGTGTATCGGGGACAGGGCTCACTGAAGCTTTCTTT.

CDR3: CAINPTSGSLTDTQYF. CDR3 in DNA: TGTGCCATCAACCCGACTAGCGGGAGTCTGACAGATACGCAGTATTTT. The chain has TRBV10-3 and TRBJ2-3, with 12 positions matching TRBD2. The CDR3 extends over 16 amino acids. CDR1 is ENHRY, CDR2 SYGVKD, per germline. Germline trimming cut 7 bases from V and 3 bases from J; bases unmatched to any gene: 8.

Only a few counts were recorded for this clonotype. This chain's CDR3 is CASSLYESQETQYF. CDR3 DNA: TGTGCCAGCAGCTTGTATGAATCCCAAGAGACCCAGTACTTC. The rearrangement uses TRBV5-6 and TRBJ2-5; D call uncertain. There are 14 residues in the CDR3. Germline V gene sequence: CDR1 SGHDT, CDR2 YYEEEE. V dropped 1 base and J dropped 1 base, with 8 bases sitting between them.

The CDR3, as DNA: TGCAGCGTCCCGTCGGCCCACACAATTCTCGCGGGGAACACTGAAGCTTTCTTT. Translating it yields CSVPSAHTILAGNTEAFF. V and J are TRBV29-1 and TRBJ1-1; D not certain. Germline lookup yields CDR1 SQVTM and CDR2 ANQGSEA. The ends were cut back, 6 bases at V and 1 base at J, with 27 bases in the middle. The CDR3 totals 18 residues.

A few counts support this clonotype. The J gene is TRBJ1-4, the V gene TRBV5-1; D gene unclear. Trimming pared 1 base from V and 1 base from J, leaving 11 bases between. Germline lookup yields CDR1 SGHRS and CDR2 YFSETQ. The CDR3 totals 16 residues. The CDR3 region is CASSLTAEGTNEKLFF. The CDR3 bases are TGCGCCAGCAGCTTGACGGCAGAAGGAACTAATGAAAAACTGTTTTTT.